This T cell receptor (beta chain) emerged from a study of cytomegalovirus exposure and HLA in healthy donors. Background on the study: From HLA-typed donors, an early data release held about 85 million unique TCRs.

The CDR3 loop spans 15 amino acids. V lost 6 bases, J lost 2 bases, and 7 bases stayed unmatched. Germline V lookup: CDR1 MNHEY, CDR2 SMNVEV (reference sequence). Primers for the PCR totalled 60 Vbeta and 13 Jbeta. Sequencing was performed with immunoSEQ multiplex PCR; in TCRdb, only in-frame clones are kept and a portion is missing. Among roughly 150,000 clones listed, 75% to 90% were seen once. The specimen sequenced was PBMCs. This chain uses TRBV27 with TRBJ2-7; 10 positions match TRBD2. This clonotype was obtained from a boy between 2 and 15 years old in good health and CMV-seronegative. CDR3 sequence (DNA): TGTGCCAGCAGGGAAGCGGGAGGGCCACCCTACGAGCAGTACTTC. It yields the protein CASREAGGPPYEQYF.